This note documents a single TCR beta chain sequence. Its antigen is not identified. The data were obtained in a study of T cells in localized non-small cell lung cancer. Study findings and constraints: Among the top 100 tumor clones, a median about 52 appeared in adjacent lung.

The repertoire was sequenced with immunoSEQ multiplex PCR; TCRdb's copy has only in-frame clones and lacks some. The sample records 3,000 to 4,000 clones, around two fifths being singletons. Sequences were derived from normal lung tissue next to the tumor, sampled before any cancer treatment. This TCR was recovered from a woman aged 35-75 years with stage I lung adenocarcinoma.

CDR3 in DNA: TGTGCCAGGAGTAGGGAGGGGGTGTTGCGCGAGCAGTACTTC. Translating gives CARSREGVLREQYF. The rearrangement joins TRBV25-1 to TRBJ2-7, with D possibly being TRBD2 (7 bases). Between the trimmed V and J ends, which lost 9 bases and 6 bases, there was a span of 21 bases. Germline V lookup: CDR1 MGHDK, CDR2 SYGVNS. The CDR3 totals 14 residues.